This TCR beta chain emerged from a study of monozygotic twins with inflammatory bowel disease. Overall study findings and caveats: Compared with healthy co-twins, IBD patients showed reduced TCRbeta repertoire diversity by inverse Simpson.

Used for each TCR library was 3500 ng of total RNA. No DNA is given; TCRdb re-called the 5' RACE reads and lists each CDR3 protein once. Its listing shows over 200,000 distinct CDR3 sequences. In regard to this clonotype: No antigen is known for it.

Material for sequencing was blood. The sequence was collected from a human donor with ulcerative colitis or Crohn's disease, or a healthy co-twin of an affected twin (not recorded which).

The CDR3 loop is CASSLVASGSWAAETQYF. The chain carries TRBV11-2 and TRBJ2-5; TCRdb's D call, TRBD2, is unchecked because there is no DNA. CDR1 and CDR2 (germline): SGHAT, FQNNGV. CDR3 length equals 18 residues.